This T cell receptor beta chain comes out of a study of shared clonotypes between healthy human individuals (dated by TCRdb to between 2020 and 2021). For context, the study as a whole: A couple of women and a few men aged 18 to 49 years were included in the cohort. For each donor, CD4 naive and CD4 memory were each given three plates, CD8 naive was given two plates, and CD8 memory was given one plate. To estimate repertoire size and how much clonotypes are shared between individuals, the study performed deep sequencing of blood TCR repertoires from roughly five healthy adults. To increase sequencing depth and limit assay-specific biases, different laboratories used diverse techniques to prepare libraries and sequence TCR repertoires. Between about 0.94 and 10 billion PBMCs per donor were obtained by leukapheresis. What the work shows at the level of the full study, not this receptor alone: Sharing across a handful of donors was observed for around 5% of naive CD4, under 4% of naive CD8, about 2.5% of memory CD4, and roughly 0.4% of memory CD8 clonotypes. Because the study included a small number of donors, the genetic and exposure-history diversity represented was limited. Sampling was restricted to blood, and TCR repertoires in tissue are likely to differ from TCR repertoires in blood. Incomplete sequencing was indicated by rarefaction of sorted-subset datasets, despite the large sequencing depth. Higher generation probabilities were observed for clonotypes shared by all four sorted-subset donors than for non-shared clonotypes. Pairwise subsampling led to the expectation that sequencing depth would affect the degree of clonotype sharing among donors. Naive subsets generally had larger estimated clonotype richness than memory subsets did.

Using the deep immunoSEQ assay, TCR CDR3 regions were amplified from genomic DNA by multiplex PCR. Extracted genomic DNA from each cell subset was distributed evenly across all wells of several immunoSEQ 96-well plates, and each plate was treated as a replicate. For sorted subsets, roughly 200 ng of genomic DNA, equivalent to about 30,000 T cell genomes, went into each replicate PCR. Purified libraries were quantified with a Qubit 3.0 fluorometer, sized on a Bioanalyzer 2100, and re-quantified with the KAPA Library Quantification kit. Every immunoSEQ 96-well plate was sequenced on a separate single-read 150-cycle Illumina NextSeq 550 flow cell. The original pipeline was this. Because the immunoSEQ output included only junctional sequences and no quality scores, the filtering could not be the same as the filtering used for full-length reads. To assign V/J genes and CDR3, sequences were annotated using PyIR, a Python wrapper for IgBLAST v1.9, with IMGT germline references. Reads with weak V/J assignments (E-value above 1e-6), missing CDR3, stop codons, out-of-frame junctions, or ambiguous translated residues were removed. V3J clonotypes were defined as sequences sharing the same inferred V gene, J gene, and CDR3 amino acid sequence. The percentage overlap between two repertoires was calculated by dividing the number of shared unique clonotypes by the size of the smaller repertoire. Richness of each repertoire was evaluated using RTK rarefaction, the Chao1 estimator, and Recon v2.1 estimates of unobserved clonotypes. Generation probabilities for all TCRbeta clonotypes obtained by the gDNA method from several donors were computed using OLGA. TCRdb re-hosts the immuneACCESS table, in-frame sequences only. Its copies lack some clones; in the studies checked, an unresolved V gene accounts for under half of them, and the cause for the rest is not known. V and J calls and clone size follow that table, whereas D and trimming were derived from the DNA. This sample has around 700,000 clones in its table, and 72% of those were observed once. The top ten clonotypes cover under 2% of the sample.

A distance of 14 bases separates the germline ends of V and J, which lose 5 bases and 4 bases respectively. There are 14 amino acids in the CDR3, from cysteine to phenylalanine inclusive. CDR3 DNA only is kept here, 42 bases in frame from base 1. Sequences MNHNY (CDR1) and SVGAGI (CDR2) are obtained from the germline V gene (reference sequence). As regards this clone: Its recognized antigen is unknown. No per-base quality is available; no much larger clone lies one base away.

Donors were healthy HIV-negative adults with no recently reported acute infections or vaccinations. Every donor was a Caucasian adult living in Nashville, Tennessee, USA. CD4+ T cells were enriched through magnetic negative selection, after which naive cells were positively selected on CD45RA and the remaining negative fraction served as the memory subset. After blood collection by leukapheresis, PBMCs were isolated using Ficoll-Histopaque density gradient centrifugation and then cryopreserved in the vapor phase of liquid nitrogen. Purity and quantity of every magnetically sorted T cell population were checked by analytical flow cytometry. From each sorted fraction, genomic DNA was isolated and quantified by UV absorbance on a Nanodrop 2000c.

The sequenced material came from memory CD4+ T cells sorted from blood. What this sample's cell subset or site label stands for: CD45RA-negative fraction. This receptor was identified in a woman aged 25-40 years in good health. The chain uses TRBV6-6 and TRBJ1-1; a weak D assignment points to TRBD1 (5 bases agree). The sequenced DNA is TGTGCCAGCAGTAGAGGGGTTAGCGGCACTGAAGCTTTCTTT. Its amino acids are CASSRGVSGTEAFF.